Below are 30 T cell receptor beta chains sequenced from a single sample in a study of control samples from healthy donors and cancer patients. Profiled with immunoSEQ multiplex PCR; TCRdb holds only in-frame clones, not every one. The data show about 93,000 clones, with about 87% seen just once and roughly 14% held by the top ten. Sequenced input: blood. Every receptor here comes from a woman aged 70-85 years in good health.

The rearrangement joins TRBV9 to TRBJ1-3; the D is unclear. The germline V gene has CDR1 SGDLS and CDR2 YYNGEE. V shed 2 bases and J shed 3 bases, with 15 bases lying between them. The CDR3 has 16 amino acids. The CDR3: CASSVLGWGLGNTIYF. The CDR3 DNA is TGTGCCAGCAGCGTTCTTGGATGGGGTCTTGGAAACACCATATATTTT.

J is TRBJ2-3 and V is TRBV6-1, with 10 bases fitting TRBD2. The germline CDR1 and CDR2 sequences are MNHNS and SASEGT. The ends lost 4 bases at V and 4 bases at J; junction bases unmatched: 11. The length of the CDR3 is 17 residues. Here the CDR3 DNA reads TGTGCCAGCAGTGTAAGGAGCGGGAGGGACCCGCCAGATACGCAGTATTTT. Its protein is CASSVRSGRDPPDTQYF.

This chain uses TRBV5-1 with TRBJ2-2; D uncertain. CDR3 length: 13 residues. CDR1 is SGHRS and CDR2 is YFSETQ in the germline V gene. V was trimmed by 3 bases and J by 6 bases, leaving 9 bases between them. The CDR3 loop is CASSSSMAGELFF. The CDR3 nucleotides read TGCGCCAGCAGCTCTAGTATGGCCGGGGAGCTGTTTTTT. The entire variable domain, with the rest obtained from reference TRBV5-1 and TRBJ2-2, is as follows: KAGVTQTPRYLIKTRGQQVTLSCSPISGHRSVSWYQQTPGQGLQFLFEYFSETQRNKGNFPGRFSGRQFSNSRSEMNVSTLELGDSALYLCASSSSMAGELFFGEGSRLTVL.

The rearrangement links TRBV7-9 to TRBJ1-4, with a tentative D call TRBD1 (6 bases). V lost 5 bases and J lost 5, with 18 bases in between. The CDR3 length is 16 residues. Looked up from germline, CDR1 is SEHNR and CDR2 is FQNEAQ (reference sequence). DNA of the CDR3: TGTGCCAGCAGCCCGGACAGTGGGAGATTAAATGAAAAACTGTTTTTT. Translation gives CASSPDSGRLNEKLFF.

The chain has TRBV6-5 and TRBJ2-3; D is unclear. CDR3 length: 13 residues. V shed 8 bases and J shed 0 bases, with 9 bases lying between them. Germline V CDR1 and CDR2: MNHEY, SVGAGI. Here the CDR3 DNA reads TGTGCCAGCCGGACGGTAAGCACAGATACGCAGTATTTT. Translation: CASRTVSTDTQYF.

The CDR3 nucleotides read TGCGCCAGCAGCTTTACGCGGGACGCGAACACCGGGGAGCTGTTTTTT. This sequence encodes CASSFTRDANTGELFF. The chain is built from TRBV5-1 and TRBJ2-2; perhaps TRBD2 as D (6 bases). Per germline, CDR1 SGHRS and CDR2 YFSETQ. V lost 2 bases and J lost 0, with 11 bases in between. The length of the CDR3 is 16 residues.

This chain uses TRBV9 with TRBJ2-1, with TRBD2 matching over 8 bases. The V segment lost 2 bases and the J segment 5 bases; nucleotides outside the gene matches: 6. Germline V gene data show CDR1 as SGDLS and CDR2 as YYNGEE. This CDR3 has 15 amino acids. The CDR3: CASSVPGGPNNEQFF. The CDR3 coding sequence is TGTGCCAGCAGCGTGCCGGGGGGGCCTAACAATGAGCAGTTCTTC.

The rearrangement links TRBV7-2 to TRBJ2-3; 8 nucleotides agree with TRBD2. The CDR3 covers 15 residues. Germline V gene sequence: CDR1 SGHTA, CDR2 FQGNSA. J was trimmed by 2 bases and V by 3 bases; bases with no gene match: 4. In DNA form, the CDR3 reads TGTGCCAGCAGCTTTAGCGGGACAAACACAGATACGCAGTATTTT. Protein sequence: CASSFSGTNTDTQYF.

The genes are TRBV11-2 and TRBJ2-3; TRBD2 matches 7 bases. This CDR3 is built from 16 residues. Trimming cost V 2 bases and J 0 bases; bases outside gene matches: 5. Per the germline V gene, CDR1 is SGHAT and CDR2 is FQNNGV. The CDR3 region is CASSLWGSGSTDTQYF. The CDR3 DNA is TGTGCCAGCAGCTTATGGGGTAGCGGGAGCACAGATACGCAGTATTTT.

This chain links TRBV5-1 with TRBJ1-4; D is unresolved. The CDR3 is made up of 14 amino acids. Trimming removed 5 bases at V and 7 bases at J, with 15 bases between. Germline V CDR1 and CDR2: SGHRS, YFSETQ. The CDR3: CASSFETRAEKLFF. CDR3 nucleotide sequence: TGCGCCAGCAGTTTCGAGACCCGGGCTGAAAAACTGTTTTTT.

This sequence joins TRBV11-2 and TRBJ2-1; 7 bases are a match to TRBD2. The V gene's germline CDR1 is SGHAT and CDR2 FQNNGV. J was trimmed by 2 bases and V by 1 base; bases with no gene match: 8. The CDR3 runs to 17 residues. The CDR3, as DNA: TGTGCCAGCAGCTTAGTGGGGCGGGAGAGGGCCTACAATGAGCAGTTCTTC. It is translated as CASSLVGRERAYNEQFF.

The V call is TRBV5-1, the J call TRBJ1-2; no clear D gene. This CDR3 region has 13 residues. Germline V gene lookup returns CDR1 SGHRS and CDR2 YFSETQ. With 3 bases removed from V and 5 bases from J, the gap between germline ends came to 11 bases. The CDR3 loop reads CASSSDGFYGYTF. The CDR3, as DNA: TGCGCCAGCAGCTCGGACGGATTTTATGGCTACACCTTC.

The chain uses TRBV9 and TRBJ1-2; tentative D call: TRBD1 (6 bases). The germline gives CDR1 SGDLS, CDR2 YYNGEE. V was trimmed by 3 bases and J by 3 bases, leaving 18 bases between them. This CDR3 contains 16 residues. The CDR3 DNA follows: TGTGCCAGCAGCGGGATTAGGGGGGTGTCTGACTATGGCTACACCTTC. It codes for CASSGIRGVSDYGYTF.

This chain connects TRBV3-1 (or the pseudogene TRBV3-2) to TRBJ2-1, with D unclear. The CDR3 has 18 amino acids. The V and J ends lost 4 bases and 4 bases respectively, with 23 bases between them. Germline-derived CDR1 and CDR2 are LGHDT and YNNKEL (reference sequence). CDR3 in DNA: TGTGCCAGCAGCCCTGGAAAGAAAGTGGGCCACCCATACAATGAGCAGTTCTTC. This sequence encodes CASSPGKKVGHPYNEQFF.

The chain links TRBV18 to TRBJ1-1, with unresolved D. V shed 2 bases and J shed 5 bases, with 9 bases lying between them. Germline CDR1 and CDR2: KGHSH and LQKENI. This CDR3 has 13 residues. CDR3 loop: CASSPVGITEAFF. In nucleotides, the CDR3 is TGTGCCAGCTCACCAGTGGGTATTACTGAAGCTTTCTTT.

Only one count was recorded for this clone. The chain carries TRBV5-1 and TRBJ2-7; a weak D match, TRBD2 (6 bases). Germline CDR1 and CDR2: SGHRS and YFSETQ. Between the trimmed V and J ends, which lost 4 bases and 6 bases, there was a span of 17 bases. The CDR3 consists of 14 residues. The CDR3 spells CASSPGAGLGEQYF. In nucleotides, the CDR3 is TGCGCCAGCAGCCCCGGAGCGGGCCTTGGCGAGCAGTACTTC.

In DNA form, the CDR3 reads TGTGCCAGTAGTATAGAAGGGACAGGAGGAGGCTACACCTTC. Amino acid sequence: CASSIEGTGGGYTF. The V and J genes are TRBV19 and TRBJ1-2; 8 bases line up with TRBD1. Trimming took 0 bases from V and 8 from J; bases not matched to a gene: 5. The length of the CDR3 is 14 residues. Germline V gene sequence: CDR1 LNHDA, CDR2 SQIVND (reference sequence).

CDR3 sequence: CASRQAGGDEQFF. The CDR3 bases are TGTGCCAGCAGGCAGGCGGGAGGAGACGAGCAGTTCTTC. This chain connects TRBV5-5 to TRBJ2-1, with 8 nucleotides matching TRBD2. Germline-derived CDR1 and CDR2 are SGHKS and YYEKEE (reference sequence). Unmatched junction bases numbered 8, after V lost 5 bases and J lost 10 bases. The length of the CDR3 is 13 residues.

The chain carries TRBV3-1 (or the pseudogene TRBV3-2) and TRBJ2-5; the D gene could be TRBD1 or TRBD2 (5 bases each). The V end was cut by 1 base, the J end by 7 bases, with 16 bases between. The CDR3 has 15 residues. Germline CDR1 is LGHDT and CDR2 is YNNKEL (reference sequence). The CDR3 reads CASSQAGGREGTQYF. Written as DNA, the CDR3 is TGTGCCAGCAGCCAAGCTGGGGGACGAGAGGGGACCCAGTACTTC.

This CDR3 reads CASRTWKGNEKLFF. Written as DNA, the CDR3 is TGTGCCAGCAGGACCTGGAAGGGTAATGAAAAACTGTTTTTT. The genes are TRBV2 and TRBJ1-4; D call uncertain. CDR3 size: 14 residues. The germline V gene encodes CDR1 SNHLY and CDR2 FYNNEI. V was cut by 6 bases and J by 4 bases, with 12 bases left in between.

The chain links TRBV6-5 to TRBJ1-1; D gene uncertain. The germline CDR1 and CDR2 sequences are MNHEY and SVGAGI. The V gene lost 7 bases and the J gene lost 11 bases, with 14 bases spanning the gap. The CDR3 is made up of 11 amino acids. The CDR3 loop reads CASIEGAPAFF. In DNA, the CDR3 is TGTGCCAGCATAGAGGGCGCGCCCGCTTTCTTT.

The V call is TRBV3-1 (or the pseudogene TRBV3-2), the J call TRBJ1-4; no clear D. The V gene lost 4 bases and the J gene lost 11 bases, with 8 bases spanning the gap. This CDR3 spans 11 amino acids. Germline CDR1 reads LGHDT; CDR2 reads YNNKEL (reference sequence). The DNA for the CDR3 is TGTGCCAGCAGCCTCCCTGGGAAACTGTTTTTT. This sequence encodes CASSLPGKLFF.

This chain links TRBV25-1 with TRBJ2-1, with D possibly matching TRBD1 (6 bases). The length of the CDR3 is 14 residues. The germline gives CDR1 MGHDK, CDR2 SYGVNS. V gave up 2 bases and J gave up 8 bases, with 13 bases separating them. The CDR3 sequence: CASSEPTGTDEQFF. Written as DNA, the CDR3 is TGTGCCAGCAGTGAACCCACAGGGACGGATGAGCAGTTCTTC.

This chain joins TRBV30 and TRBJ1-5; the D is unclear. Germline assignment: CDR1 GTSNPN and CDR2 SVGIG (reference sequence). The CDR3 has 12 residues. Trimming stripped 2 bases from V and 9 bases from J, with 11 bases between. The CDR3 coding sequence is TGTGCCTGGAGTCCACGGCTGGGGCCCCAGCATTTT. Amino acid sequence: CAWSPRLGPQHF.

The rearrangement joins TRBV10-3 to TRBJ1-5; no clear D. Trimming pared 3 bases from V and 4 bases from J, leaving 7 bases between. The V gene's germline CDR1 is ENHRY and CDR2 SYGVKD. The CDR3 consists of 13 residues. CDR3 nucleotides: TGTGCCATCAGTGAAGATCTGAATCAGCCCCAGCATTTT. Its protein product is CAISEDLNQPQHF.

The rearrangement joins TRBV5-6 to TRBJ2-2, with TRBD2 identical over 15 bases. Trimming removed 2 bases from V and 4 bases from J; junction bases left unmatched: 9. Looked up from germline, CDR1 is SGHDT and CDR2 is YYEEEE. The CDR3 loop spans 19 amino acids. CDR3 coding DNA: TGTGCCAGCAGCTTCGGGACTAGCGGGAGGTGGGCCTCCACCGGGGAGCTGTTTTTT. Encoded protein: CASSFGTSGRWASTGELFF.

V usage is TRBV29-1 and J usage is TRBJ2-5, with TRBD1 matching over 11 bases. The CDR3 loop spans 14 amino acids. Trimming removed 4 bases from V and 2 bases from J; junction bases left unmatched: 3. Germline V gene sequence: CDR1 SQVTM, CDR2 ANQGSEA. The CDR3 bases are TGCAGCGTTGGGACAGGGGGCTTTCAAGAGACCCAGTACTTC. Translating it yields CSVGTGGFQETQYF.

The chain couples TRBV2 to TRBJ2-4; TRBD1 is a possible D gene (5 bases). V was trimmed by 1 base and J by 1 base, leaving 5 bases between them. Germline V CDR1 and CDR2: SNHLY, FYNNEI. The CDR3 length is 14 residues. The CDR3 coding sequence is TGTGCCAGCAGTGAAGAGGGGGCCAAAAACATTCAGTACTTC. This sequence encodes CASSEEGAKNIQYF.

Here the CDR3 reads CASSPGSNTGELFF. The CDR3 DNA sequence: TGCGCCAGCAGCCCGGGGTCTAACACCGGGGAGCTGTTTTTT. The chain is built from TRBV5-1 and TRBJ2-2; possible D gene TRBD2, 5 bases. The V gene's germline CDR1 is SGHRS and CDR2 YFSETQ. V was shortened by 4 bases and J by 2 bases, with 9 bases between the two germline ends. CDR3 length: 14 residues.

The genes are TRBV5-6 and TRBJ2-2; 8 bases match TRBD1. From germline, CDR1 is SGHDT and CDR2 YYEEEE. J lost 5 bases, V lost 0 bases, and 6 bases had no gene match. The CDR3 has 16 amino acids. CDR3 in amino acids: CASSLEGQGLTGELFF. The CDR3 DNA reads TGTGCCAGCAGCTTGGAAGGACAGGGTCTTACCGGGGAGCTGTTTTTT.